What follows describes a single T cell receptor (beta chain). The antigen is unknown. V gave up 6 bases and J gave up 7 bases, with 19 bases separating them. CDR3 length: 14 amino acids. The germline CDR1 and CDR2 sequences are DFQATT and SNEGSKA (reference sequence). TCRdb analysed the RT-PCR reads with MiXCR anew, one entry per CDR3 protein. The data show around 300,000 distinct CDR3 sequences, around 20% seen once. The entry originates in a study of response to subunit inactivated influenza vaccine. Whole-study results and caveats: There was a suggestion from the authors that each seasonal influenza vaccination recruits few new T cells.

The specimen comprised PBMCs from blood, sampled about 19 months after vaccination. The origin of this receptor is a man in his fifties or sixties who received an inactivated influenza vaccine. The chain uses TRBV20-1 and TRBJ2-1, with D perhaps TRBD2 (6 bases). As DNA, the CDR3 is TGCAGTGCCGACGCCGGGACTCTAAATAATGAGCAGTTCTTC. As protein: CSADAGTLNNEQFF.